This TCR beta chain derives from a study of T cell responses to AZD1222 COVID-19 vaccine. Study-level points and caveats: Without day 14 samples, only post-peak T cell repertoires were studied. The study found vaccine-associated CD4 TCRs spanning spike, dominant at 160-218 and 743-854.

Using immunoSEQ multiplex PCR, the repertoire was profiled, and TCRdb retains in-frame clones only, with some absent. The data contain some 120,000 clones, nearly 90% of them singletons. Worth noting for this clone: Its matching antigen is unknown.

It was second doses at about 4 or about 12 weeks that were pooled. The junction had 4 bases not matched to a gene; V was cut back by 6 bases and J by 2 bases. Germline CDR1 is ENHRY and CDR2 is SYGVKD. CDR3 length: 14 residues. The receptor comes from an adult who received the AZD1222 COVID-19 vaccine. Sequencing used peripheral blood, obtained 28 days after the second AZD1222 dose. The rearrangement joins TRBV10-3 to TRBJ2-3; 8 nucleotides match TRBD2. CDR3 sequence reads: CAISGAGDTDTQYF. The DNA of the CDR3 is TGTGCCATCAGCGGAGCGGGGGACACAGATACGCAGTATTTT.